The 4 T cell receptor beta chains below were found in one sample sequenced in a study of T cell repertoires in cytomegalovirus infection. TCRdb fed the reads into MiXCR, producing one record per CDR3 protein. The table lists about 320,000 distinct CDR3 sequences, approximately 9.5% of them singletons. What was sequenced was PBMCs. These receptors all come from a human donor in good health (CMV status not recorded). Some clones in this sample may be carry-over from other donors' samples.

This clonotype was found a few times. V usage is TRBV30 and J usage is TRBJ1-4; perhaps TRBD1 as D (5 bases). Per the germline V gene, CDR1 is GTSNPN and CDR2 is SVGIG (reference sequence). Trimming cost V 0 bases and J 7 bases, with 12 bases left between them. The CDR3 covers 14 residues. This CDR3 is CAWSVLSGFEKLFF. The CDR3 DNA reads as TGTGCCTGGAGTGTACTTTCAGGGTTTGAAAAACTGTTTTTT.

Only a few counts were recorded for this clonotype. The gene calls are TRBV7-6 and TRBJ1-1; no clear D. V lost 5 bases and J lost 7, with 14 bases in between. Germline V lookup: CDR1 SGHVS, CDR2 FNYEAQ. The CDR3 consists of 13 residues. For the CDR3, the DNA is TGTGCCAGCAGCACCTACGCGGGGAGTGAAGCTTTCTTT. Protein sequence: CASSTYAGSEAFF.

This clonotype was counted between two and nine times. The V and J genes are TRBV24-1 and TRBJ1-2; no clear D gene. In germline, CDR1 is KGHDR, CDR2 SFDVKD. The V end was cut by 4 bases, the J end by 0 bases, with 8 bases between. The CDR3 is made up of 14 amino acids. CDR3 nucleotide sequence: TGTGCCACCAGTGACCTTACAACTAACTATGGCTACACCTTC. Its translation: CATSDLTTNYGYTF.

The table lists this clonotype with many counts. Here the CDR3 reads CASSLGPLGTGELFF. CDR3 nucleotide sequence: TGTGCCAGCAGCCTCGGCCCCCTGGGCACCGGGGAGCTGTTTTTT. The chain is built from TRBV7-2 and TRBJ2-2; no clear D. The germline CDR1 and CDR2 sequences are SGHTA and FQGNSA. V shed 5 bases and J shed 4 bases, with 14 bases lying between them. The CDR3 sequence is 15 residues long.